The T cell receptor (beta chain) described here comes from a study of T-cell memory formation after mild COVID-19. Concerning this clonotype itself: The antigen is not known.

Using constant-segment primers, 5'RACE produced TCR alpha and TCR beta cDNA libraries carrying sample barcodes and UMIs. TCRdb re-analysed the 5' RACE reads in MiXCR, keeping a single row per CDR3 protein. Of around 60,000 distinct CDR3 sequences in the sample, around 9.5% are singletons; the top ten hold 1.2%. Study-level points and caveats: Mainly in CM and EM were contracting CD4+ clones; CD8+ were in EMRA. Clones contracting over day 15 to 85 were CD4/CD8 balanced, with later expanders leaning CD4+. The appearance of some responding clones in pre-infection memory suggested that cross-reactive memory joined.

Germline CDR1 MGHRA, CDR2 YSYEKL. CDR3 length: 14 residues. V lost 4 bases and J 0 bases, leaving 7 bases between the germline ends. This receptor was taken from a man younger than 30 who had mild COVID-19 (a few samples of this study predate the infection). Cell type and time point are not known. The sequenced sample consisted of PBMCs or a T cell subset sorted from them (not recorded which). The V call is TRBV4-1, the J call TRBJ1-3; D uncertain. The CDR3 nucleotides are TGCGCCAGCAGCCGTGGGTTCTCTGGAAACACCATATATTTT. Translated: CASSRGFSGNTIYF.